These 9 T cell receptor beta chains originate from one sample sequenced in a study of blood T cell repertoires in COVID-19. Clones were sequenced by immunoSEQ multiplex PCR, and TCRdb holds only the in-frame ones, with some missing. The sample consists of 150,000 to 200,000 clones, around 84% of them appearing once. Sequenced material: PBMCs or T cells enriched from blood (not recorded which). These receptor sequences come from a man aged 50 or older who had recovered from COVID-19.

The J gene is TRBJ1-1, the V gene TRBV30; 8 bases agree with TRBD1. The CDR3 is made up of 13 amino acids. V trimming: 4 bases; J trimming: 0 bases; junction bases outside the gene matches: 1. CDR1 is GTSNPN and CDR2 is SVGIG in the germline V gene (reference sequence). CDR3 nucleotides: TGTGCCTGGACAGGGGGCTTGAACACTGAAGCTTTCTTT. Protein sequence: CAWTGGLNTEAFF.

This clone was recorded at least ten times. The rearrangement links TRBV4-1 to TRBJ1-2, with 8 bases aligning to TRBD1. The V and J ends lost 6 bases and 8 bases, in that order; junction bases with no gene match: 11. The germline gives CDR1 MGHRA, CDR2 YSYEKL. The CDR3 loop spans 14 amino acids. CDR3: CASRPSGTGDGYTF. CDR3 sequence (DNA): TGCGCCAGCAGGCCATCCGGGACAGGCGACGGCTACACCTTC.

The CDR3 region is CASRPTTGGSTGELFF. The DNA for the CDR3 is TGCGCCAGCCGCCCCACGACAGGGGGTAGCACCGGGGAGCTGTTTTTT. The chain uses TRBV10-2 and TRBJ2-2; 9 nucleotides align to TRBD1. CDR1 is WSHSY and CDR2 is SAAADI in the germline V gene. V lost 8 bases, J lost 4 bases, and 11 bases stayed unmatched. This CDR3 has 16 residues.

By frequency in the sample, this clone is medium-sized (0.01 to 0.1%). The CDR3 is CASSLQRGGTTDTQYF. The CDR3 nucleotides are TGCGCCAGCAGCTTACAGCGGGGGGGGACCACAGATACGCAGTATTTT. The chain combines TRBV5-1 with TRBJ2-3; 10 bases match TRBD2. CDR3 size: 16 residues. Germline loops: CDR1 SGHRS, CDR2 YFSETQ. V was clipped by 2 bases and J by 2 bases; unmatched bases: 5.

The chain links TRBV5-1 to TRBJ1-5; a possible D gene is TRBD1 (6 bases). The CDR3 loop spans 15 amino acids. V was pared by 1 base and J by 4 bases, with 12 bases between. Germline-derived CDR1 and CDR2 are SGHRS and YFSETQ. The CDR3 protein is CASSLLGAPNQPQHF. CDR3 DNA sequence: TGCGCCAGCAGCTTGTTGGGGGCGCCGAATCAGCCCCAGCATTTT.

The CDR3 sequence: CASSDQDKEWGQIYGYTF. In nucleotides, the CDR3 is TGTGCCAGCAGTGACCAAGATAAGGAGTGGGGCCAGATCTATGGCTACACCTTC. The V and J genes are TRBV25-1 and TRBJ1-2; D perhaps matches TRBD1 (5 bases). The CDR3 sequence is 18 residues long. Germline-derived CDR1 and CDR2 are MGHDK and SYGVNS. The V and J ends lost 3 bases and 4 bases respectively, with 24 bases between them.

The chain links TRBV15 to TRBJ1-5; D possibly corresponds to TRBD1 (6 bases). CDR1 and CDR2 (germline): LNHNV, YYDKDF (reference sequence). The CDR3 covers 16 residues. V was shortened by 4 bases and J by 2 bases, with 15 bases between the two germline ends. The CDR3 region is CATSNNRPGGNQPQHF. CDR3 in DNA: TGTGCCACCAGCAATAATAGACCAGGGGGCAATCAGCCCCAGCATTTT. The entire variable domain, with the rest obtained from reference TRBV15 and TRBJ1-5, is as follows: DAMVIQNPRYQVTQFGKPVTLSCSQTLNHNVMYWYQQKSSQAPKLLFHYYDKDFNNEADTPDNFQSRRPNTSFCFLDIRSPGLGDTAMYLCATSNNRPGGNQPQHFGDGTRLSIL.

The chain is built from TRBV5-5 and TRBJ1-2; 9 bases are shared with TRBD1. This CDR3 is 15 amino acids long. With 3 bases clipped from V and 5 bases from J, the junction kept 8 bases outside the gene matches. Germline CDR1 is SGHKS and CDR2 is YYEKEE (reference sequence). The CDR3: CASSSVTGGKYGYTF. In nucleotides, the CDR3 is TGTGCCAGCAGCTCCGTGACAGGGGGGAAATATGGCTACACCTTC.

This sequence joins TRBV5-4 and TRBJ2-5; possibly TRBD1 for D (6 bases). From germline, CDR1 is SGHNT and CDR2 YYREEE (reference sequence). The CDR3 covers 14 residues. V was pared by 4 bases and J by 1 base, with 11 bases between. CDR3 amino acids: CASSPRDTQETQYF. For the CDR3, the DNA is TGTGCCAGCAGCCCCCGGGACACCCAAGAGACCCAGTACTTC.